This T cell receptor (beta chain) emerged from a study of cytomegalovirus exposure and HLA in healthy donors. Everyone who donated was a healthy bone marrow donor. PCR was performed using 60 Vbeta and 13 Jbeta primers. Clones were read by immunoSEQ multiplex PCR, and TCRdb kept only the in-frame ones, dropping some. The table includes roughly 160,000 clones, 65% to 90% detected once. Germline CDR1 SGDLS, CDR2 YYNGEE. The CDR3 has 16 residues. V lost 2 bases to trimming and J lost 4 bases, with 13 bases between them. General study results and limits: The classifier reportedly diagnosed cytomegalovirus status with high sensitivity and specificity. In a later analysis, TCR beta V- and J-gene trimming was associated with a missense DCLRE1C variant.

This clone was detected only a few times. No antigen is known for it. This TCR derives from a man in his fifties in good health and CMV-seropositive. V is TRBV9 and J is TRBJ1-6; tentatively, D is TRBD1 (6 bases). The sequenced sample was PBMCs. CDR3 in DNA: TGTGCCAGCAGCGTTGGGGGGGGCAGTTATAATTCACCCCTCCACTTT. Amino acid sequence: CASSVGGGSYNSPLHF.